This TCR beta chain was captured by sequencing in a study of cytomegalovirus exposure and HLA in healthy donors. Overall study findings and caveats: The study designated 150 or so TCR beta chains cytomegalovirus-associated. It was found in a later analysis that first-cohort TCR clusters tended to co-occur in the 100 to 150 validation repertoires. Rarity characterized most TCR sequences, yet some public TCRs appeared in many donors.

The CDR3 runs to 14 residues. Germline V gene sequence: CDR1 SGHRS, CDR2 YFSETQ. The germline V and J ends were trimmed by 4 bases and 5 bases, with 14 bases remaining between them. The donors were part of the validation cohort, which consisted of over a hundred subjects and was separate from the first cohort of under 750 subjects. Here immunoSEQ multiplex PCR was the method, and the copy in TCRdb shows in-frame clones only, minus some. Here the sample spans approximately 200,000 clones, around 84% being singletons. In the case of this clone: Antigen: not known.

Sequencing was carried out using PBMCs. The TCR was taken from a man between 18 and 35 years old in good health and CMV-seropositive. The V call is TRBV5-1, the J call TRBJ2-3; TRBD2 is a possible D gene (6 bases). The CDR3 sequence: CASSPIGGVDTQYF. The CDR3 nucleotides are TGCGCCAGCAGCCCAATCGGGGGAGTAGATACGCAGTATTTT.